Below, 27 T cell receptor beta chains from the same sample are listed, as sequenced in a study of shared clonotypes between healthy human individuals. Sequencing was performed with immunoSEQ multiplex PCR; in TCRdb, only in-frame clones are kept and a portion is missing. Found here are millions of clones, approximately 94% of them singletons; the top ten hold around 0.14%. Material for sequencing was naive CD4+ T cells sorted from blood. This sample's subset: CD45RA+ positively selected. All receptors derive from a man younger than 35 in good health.

The chain has TRBV11-2 and TRBJ2-1; 13 positions match TRBD2. Trimming cost V 5 bases and J 12 bases; bases outside gene matches: 10. The CDR3 consists of 15 residues. Germline lookup yields CDR1 SGHAT and CDR2 FQNNGV. CDR3: CASSIEGLAGLGQFF. The CDR3 DNA is TGTGCCAGCAGCATCGAGGGACTAGCGGGGCTCGGGCAGTTCTTC.

The rearrangement links TRBV6-4 to TRBJ2-7; D unclear. Germline V gives CDR1 MRHNA, CDR2 SNTAGT. This CDR3 has 15 residues. Deletions cut 0 bases from V and 1 base from J, with 10 bases between. The CDR3 region has the DNA TGTGCCAGCAGTGACTCAAGAAACCCGTCCTACGAGCAGTACTTC. Amino acids: CASSDSRNPSYEQYF.

The chain combines TRBV7-2 with TRBJ2-7; D is possibly TRBD2 (7 bases). Per germline, CDR1 SGHTA and CDR2 FQGNSA. V lost 3 bases to trimming and J lost 3 bases, with 12 bases between them. The CDR3 spans 14 residues. This CDR3 reads CASSLWGGVYEQYF. CDR3 DNA sequence: TGTGCCAGCAGCTTGTGGGGGGGCGTCTACGAGCAGTACTTC. The full variable domain, rest sourced from reference TRBV7-2 and TRBJ2-7, is GAGVSQSPSNKVTEKGKDVELRCDPISGHTALYWYRQSLGQGLEFLIYFQGNSAPDKSGLPSDRFSAERTGGSVSTLTIQRTQQEDSAVYLCASSLWGGVYEQYFGPGTRLTVT.

The J gene is TRBJ2-7, the V gene TRBV6-1, with TRBD1 identical over 7 bases. V shed 5 bases, J shed 6 bases, and the junction held 10 bases outside the gene matches. This CDR3 is built from 14 residues. Per germline, CDR1 MNHNS and CDR2 SASEGT. The CDR3 DNA reads as TGTGCCAGCAGTACTCGACAGGGTTCGGGCGAGCAGTACTTC. This translates into CASSTRQGSGEQYF.

The chain combines TRBV9 with TRBJ2-1; possibly TRBD1 or TRBD2 for D (5 bases each). Germline lookup yields CDR1 SGDLS and CDR2 YYNGEE. Trimming removed 4 bases from V and 5 bases from J, with 19 bases in between. The CDR3 length is 16 residues. For the CDR3, the DNA is TGTGCCAGCAGCACCCGGCTCCACGGGGCCAACAATGAGCAGTTCTTC. Translation gives CASSTRLHGANNEQFF.

The chain couples TRBV30 to TRBJ2-1; unclear D gene. This CDR3 has 13 residues. The V gene lost 0 bases and the J gene lost 3 bases, with 6 bases spanning the gap. CDR1 and CDR2 from the germline V gene are GTSNPN and SVGIG (reference sequence). CDR3 amino acids: CAWSVMGYNEQFF. Here the CDR3 DNA reads TGTGCCTGGAGTGTAATGGGCTACAATGAGCAGTTCTTC.

This chain links TRBV6-5 with TRBJ1-1; D not resolved. V was cut by 0 bases and J by 4 bases, with 9 bases left in between. The CDR3 runs to 14 residues. Germline CDR1 MNHEY, CDR2 SVGAGI. The CDR3 spells CASSYSAGRTEAFF. CDR3 nucleotides: TGTGCCAGCAGTTACTCCGCGGGCCGCACTGAAGCTTTCTTT.

The chain uses TRBV28 and TRBJ2-2; 7 bases are shared with TRBD1. The germline CDR1 and CDR2 sequences are MDHEN and SYDVKM. V shed 10 bases and J 4 bases; nucleotides not matched to a gene: 9. CDR3 length: 14 residues. Here the CDR3 DNA reads TGTGCCACACAGGACGGGACAGTCACCGGGGAGCTGTTTTTT. It is translated as CATQDGTVTGELFF.

The J gene is TRBJ2-4, the V gene TRBV30, with 10 bases fitting TRBD2. CDR3 length equals 19 residues. Trimming removed 5 bases from V and 1 base from J; junction bases left unmatched: 17. Germline V gene data show CDR1 as GTSNPN and CDR2 as SVGIG (reference sequence). This CDR3 is CAWAGGLAGVSRAKNIQYF. CDR3 nucleotides: TGTGCCTGGGCCGGGGGGCTAGCGGGAGTATCGAGGGCCAAAAACATTCAGTACTTC. Together with reference TRBV30 and TRBJ2-4, the CDR3 gives the full variable domain: SQTIHQWPATLVQPVGSPLSLECTVEGTSNPNLYWYRQAAGRGLQLLFYSVGIGQISSEVPQNLSASRPQDRQFILSSKKLLLSDSGFYLCAWAGGLAGVSRAKNIQYFGAGTRLSVL.

This chain links TRBV27 with TRBJ1-1; 7 bases map to TRBD1. Trimming at V came to 10 bases and at J to 6 bases, leaving 11 bases not matched to a gene. Germline V gene data show CDR1 as MNHEY and CDR2 as SMNVEV (reference sequence). The CDR3 loop spans 13 amino acids. CDR3 nucleotide sequence: TGTGCCACACGACAGGGTGGAGCCCCTGAAGCTTTCTTT. Its protein product is CATRQGGAPEAFF.

V is TRBV4-2 and J is TRBJ2-7, with 8 bases matching TRBD2. The CDR3 covers 17 residues. V was clipped by 0 bases and J by 1 base; unmatched bases: 8. Germline CDR1 LGHNA, CDR2 YNFKEQ. CDR3 nucleotide sequence: TGTGCCAGCAGCCAAGATTGGGTGGGACTAGTTTCCTACGAGCAGTACTTC. Its translation: CASSQDWVGLVSYEQYF.

The rearrangement links TRBV5-1 to TRBJ2-2; D gene ambiguous. This CDR3 region has 13 residues. The V end lost 3 bases, the J end lost 5 bases, and 8 bases lay between the germline ends. Germline assignment: CDR1 SGHRS and CDR2 YFSETQ. CDR3 protein: CASSSLRTGELFF. DNA for the CDR3: TGCGCCAGCAGCTCTTTACGGACCGGGGAGCTGTTTTTT.

The rearrangement uses TRBV6-1 and TRBJ1-4, with D possibly matching TRBD1 (5 bases). V lost 6 bases to trimming and J lost 8 bases, with 13 bases between them. This CDR3 is 13 amino acids long. Germline CDR1 MNHNS, CDR2 SASEGT. As DNA, the CDR3 is TGTGCCAGCAGCTTAAGGGGTAACGAAAAACTGTTTTTT. This gives the protein CASSLRGNEKLFF.

The gene calls are TRBV30 and TRBJ2-5, with D possibly TRBD2 on 5 matching bases. Germline assignment: CDR1 GTSNPN and CDR2 SVGIG (reference sequence). Trimming shortened V by 2 bases and J by 6 bases, and 13 bases separated the two germline ends. The CDR3 loop spans 13 amino acids. CDR3 in DNA: TGTGCCTGGAGTAAGGACCGAGGGAAGACCCAGTACTTC. Translation: CAWSKDRGKTQYF.

The genes are TRBV6-4 and TRBJ2-2; no clear D gene. CDR3 size: 14 residues. The V gene lost 2 bases and the J gene lost 6 bases, with 10 bases spanning the gap. Germline V gene lookup returns CDR1 MRHNA and CDR2 SNTAGT. The CDR3 DNA sequence: TGTGCCAGCAGTGACCCCCTCCGTCCCGGGGAGCTGTTTTTT. Its protein is CASSDPLRPGELFF.

This sequence joins TRBV6-6 and TRBJ2-1; D not resolved. V lost 6 bases and J lost 6, with 21 bases in between. This CDR3 spans 16 amino acids. The V gene's germline CDR1 is MNHNY and CDR2 SVGAGI (reference sequence). The CDR3 is CASRERFLPLGNEQFF. In DNA, the CDR3 is TGTGCCAGCAGAGAACGTTTTTTGCCCTTGGGCAATGAGCAGTTCTTC.

V and J are TRBV5-6 and TRBJ2-5; D not certain. The V gene lost 4 bases and the J gene lost 4 bases, with 14 bases spanning the gap. Germline V gene data show CDR1 as SGHDT and CDR2 as YYEEEE. CDR3 length: 14 residues. The CDR3 DNA follows: TGTGCCAGCAGCCTCCAAGCGAACCGAGAGACCCAGTACTTC. Encoded protein: CASSLQANRETQYF.

V usage is TRBV30 and J usage is TRBJ2-7; D remains unclear. This CDR3 has 12 residues. Trimming cost V 4 bases and J 0 bases, with 7 bases left between them. The germline V gene has CDR1 GTSNPN and CDR2 SVGIG (reference sequence). The CDR3, as DNA: TGTGCCTGGACTCGGCCCTCCTACGAGCAGTACTTC. This translates into CAWTRPSYEQYF. Full variable domain (remainder filled in from reference TRBV30 and TRBJ2-7): SQTIHQWPATLVQPVGSPLSLECTVEGTSNPNLYWYRQAAGRGLQLLFYSVGIGQISSEVPQNLSASRPQDRQFILSSKKLLLSDSGFYLCAWTRPSYEQYFGPGTRLTVT.

V is TRBV28 and J is TRBJ1-2; TRBD1 matches 8 bases. Per germline, CDR1 MDHEN and CDR2 SYDVKM. V lost 6 bases, J lost 14 bases, and 8 bases stayed unmatched. The CDR3 is made up of 11 amino acids. The DNA of the CDR3 is TGTGCCAGCAGGGGCCAGGGGGCAAGGACCTTC. Amino acids: CASRGQGARTF.

CDR3 protein: CASSVPGDTQYF. The DNA of the CDR3 is TGTGCCAGCAGCGTACCGGGGGATACGCAGTATTTT. V usage is TRBV27 and J usage is TRBJ2-3, with D perhaps matching TRBD2 (5 bases). This CDR3 has 12 residues. CDR1 MNHEY and CDR2 SMNVEV come from the germline V gene (reference sequence). V lost 6 bases, J lost 6 bases, and 10 bases lay in between.

The chain uses TRBV5-1 and TRBJ2-5; D remains unclear. The CDR3 runs 16 residues. Germline CDR1 and CDR2: SGHRS and YFSETQ. V gave up 0 bases and J gave up 1 base, with 13 bases separating them. The CDR3 protein is CASSLVLVAAQETQYF. Here the CDR3 DNA reads TGCGCCAGCAGCTTGGTATTGGTTGCGGCCCAAGAGACCCAGTACTTC.

As regards this clone: The junction departs from germline at one end; a sequencing error may be responsible. The chain employs TRBV29-1 and TRBJ2-7; 11 bases align to TRBD2. The CDR3 spans 15 residues. Germline CDR1 is SQVTM and CDR2 is ANQGSEA. The CDR3 sequence is CSVEATSGSSYEQYF. CDR3 nucleotide sequence: TGCAGCGTGGAAGCTACTAGCGGGAGCTCCTACGAGCAGTACTTC.

Comment on this clone: Different DNA sequences within this sample yield the same CDR3. This chain uses TRBV7-2 with TRBJ1-2; 8 bases fit TRBD1. Germline V gene lookup returns CDR1 SGHTA and CDR2 FQGNSA. V was clipped by 0 bases and J by 8 bases; unmatched bases: 2. CDR3 length equals 13 residues. The CDR3 loop reads CASSLATGVGYTF. In DNA form, the CDR3 reads TGTGCCAGCAGCTTAGCGACAGGGGTCGGCTACACCTTC.

V usage is TRBV7-9 and J usage is TRBJ2-7, with 7 bases aligning to TRBD2. The ends lost 2 bases at V and 1 base at J; junction bases unmatched: 5. CDR3 length: 15 residues. Germline assignment: CDR1 SEHNR and CDR2 FQNEAQ (reference sequence). The CDR3 here is CASSLLLGGSYEQYF. For the CDR3, the DNA is TGTGCCAGCAGCTTACTGCTGGGGGGGTCCTACGAGCAGTACTTC.

Comments on this clone: Different DNA sequences within this sample yield the same CDR3. The chain recombines TRBV5-4 with TRBJ2-5, with D perhaps matching TRBD1 (5 bases). CDR1 is SGHNT and CDR2 is YYREEE in the germline V gene (reference sequence). Trimming shortened V by 0 bases and J by 1 base, and 7 bases separated the two germline ends. The CDR3 loop spans 14 amino acids. Here the CDR3 reads CASSLARAQETQYF. In DNA form, the CDR3 reads TGTGCCAGCAGCTTGGCCAGGGCCCAAGAGACCCAGTACTTC.

CDR3 DNA sequence: TGCGCCAGCAGCCAAGGGACGGGCACAGATACGCAGTATTTT. Its translation: CASSQGTGTDTQYF. The V and J genes are TRBV4-1 and TRBJ2-3; D is unresolved. Trimming pared 1 base from V and 1 base from J, leaving 6 bases between. Germline lookup yields CDR1 MGHRA and CDR2 YSYEKL. CDR3 length: 14 residues.

J is TRBJ2-7 and V is TRBV5-6, with 12 bases fitting TRBD2. The CDR3 has 14 residues. Per the germline V gene, CDR1 is SGHDT and CDR2 is YYEEEE. V was clipped by 6 bases and J by 3 bases; unmatched bases: 4. This chain's CDR3 is CASTPTSGSYEQYF. The CDR3 DNA reads TGTGCCAGCACCCCGACTAGCGGGAGCTACGAGCAGTACTTC. Based on the CDR3 plus reference TRBV5-6 and TRBJ2-7, the full variable domain is DAGVTQSPTHLIKTRGQQVTLRCSPKSGHDTVSWYQQALGQGPQFIFQYYEEEERQRGNFPDRFSGHQFPNYSSELNVNALLLGDSALYLCASTPTSGSYEQYFGPGTRLTVT.